A selection of T cell receptor beta chains follows, all from one sample in a study of CD8+CD57+ T cells in acquired aplastic anemia. TCRdb redid the calling of the reads with MiXCR, one entry per CDR3 protein. The profile shows 250,000 to 350,000 distinct CDR3 sequences, 56% of them singletons. Sequencing was performed on sorted CD4+, CD8+, or CD8+CD57+ T cells (not recorded which) from PBMCs. The receptor source for this set is a human donor with severe aplastic anemia or a healthy control (not recorded which). The CDR3 runs from the conserved cysteine through the conserved F or W. The D gene is left open where the match is weak. Clone sizes are given selectively: once, few, many, or a class where the clone is expanded.

TRBD1,many,TRBJ2-3,TRBV11-2,CASSLVVDRGPGTQYF,TGTGCCAGCAGCTTGGTAGTGGACAGGGGGCCAGGGACGCAGTATTTT
.,many,TRBJ1-2,TRBV5-4,CASSSVTPTPANYGYTF,TGTGCCAGCAGCTCAGTGACTCCTACCCCCGCTAACTATGGCTACACCTTC
.,.,TRBJ2-5,TRBV19,CASSIEGGETQYF,TGTGCCAGTAGTATCGAGGGCGGGGAGACCCAGTACTTC
.,.,TRBJ1-2,TRBV10-3,CAIAGRGGGHGYTF,TGTGCAATCGCCGGACGGGGGGGGGGACATGGCTACACCTTC
.,many,TRBJ1-1,TRBV6-5,CASSYFGDEAFF,TGTGCCAGCAGTTACTTTGGAGATGAAGCTTTCTTT
.,.,TRBJ1-6,TRBV7-3,CASSLSAGVDSPLHF,TGTGCCAGCAGCTTAAGTGCGGGGGTGGATTCACCCCTCCACTTT
TRBD1,.,TRBJ1-1,TRBV30,CAWSPWDRGDTEAFF,TGTGCCTGGAGTCCTTGGGACAGAGGGGATACTGAAGCTTTCTTT
.,few,TRBJ1-1,TRBV12-5,CASGLRTTQNTEAFF,TGTGCTAGTGGTCTCCGGACGACCCAGAACACTGAAGCTTTCTTT
.,many,TRBJ1-2,TRBV5-6,CASSLGKNGYTF,TGTGCCAGCAGCTTGGGGAAAAATGGCTACACCTTC
TRBD1,.,TRBJ2-7,TRBV7-9,CASSSDRVHHEQYF,TGTGCCAGCAGCTCGGACAGGGTACACCACGAGCAGTACTTC
TRBD1,.,TRBJ1-2,TRBV9,CASSVVGTVEIIYTF,TGTGCCAGCAGCGTAGTAGGGACAGTCGAAATTATCTACACCTTC
.,.,TRBJ1-2,TRBV14,CASARLEERYGYTF,TGTGCCAGCGCAAGACTCGAGGAAAGATATGGCTACACCTTC
.,many,TRBJ2-5,TRBV7-2,CASSLEIQETQYF,TGTGCCAGCAGCTTAGAAATCCAAGAGACCCAGTACTTC
TRBD1,.,TRBJ2-2,TRBV15,CATGDRGRRTGELFF,TGTGCCACAGGAGACAGGGGGCGCCGGACCGGGGAGCTGTTTTTT
TRBD1,.,TRBJ2-1,TRBV15,CATSSDLATGGERNEQFF,TGTGCCACCAGCAGCGACCTAGCTACAGGGGGCGAAAGGAATGAGCAGTTCTTC
.,many,TRBJ1-1,TRBV7-3,CASSLKGDTEAFF,TGTGCCAGCAGCTTAAAGGGGGACACTGAAGCTTTCTTT
.,many,TRBJ1-1,TRBV25-1,CASSTGIEAFF,TGTGCCAGCAGCACAGGGATTGAAGCTTTCTTT
.,.,TRBJ2-2,TRBV7-3,CASGRDTRNTGELFF,TGTGCCAGCGGCCGGGACACTAGGAACACCGGGGAGCTGTTCTTT